This TCR beta chain was recorded in a study of low-dose radiotherapy and immunotherapy resistance in tumors. About the study: With fractions of 0.5 Gy given every 2 weeks, Cohort 1 accumulated a total of 6.5 Gy. Daily intake of oral aspirin 300 mg by patients lasted four cycles and began on cycle 1 day 1. Intravenous cyclophosphamide 200 mg/m2 was given every two weeks, one day before radiation and immunotherapy.

Trimming took 2 bases from V and 4 from J, leaving 2 bases between them. The CDR3 covers 11 residues. First-strand cDNA used TRAV- and TRBV-specific primers, covering alpha and beta chains. TCR amplification used 15 to 20 PCR cycles, a constant-region primer and a V-primer adapter. TCRdb recomputed calls from the reads with MiXCR, one row per CDR3 protein. Found here are about 12,000 distinct CDR3 sequences, 65% to 85% of them singletons; the top ten hold roughly 3.1%. Patients qualified if they had advanced solid tumors that lacked tumor-infiltrating lymphocytes. The receptor was derived from a human donor with advanced metastatic prostate, ovarian, gallbladder or colorectal cancer (not recorded which). This table probably holds off-target reads from a library built for another chain. J is TRBJ2-5 and V is TRBV12-3 or TRBV12-4; unclear D gene. CDR3 amino acids: CASSLRETQYF. CDR3 nucleotide sequence: TGTGCCAGCAGTTTAAGAGAGACCCAGTACTTC.